The present T cell receptor beta chain was sequenced within a study of blood T cell repertoires in COVID-19. Study-level background: There were acute and convalescent COVID-19 samples, and they came from the United States, Italy and Spain.

Under the authors' procedure: Estimation of nucleated cell counts relied on the amplification of reference gene primers. TCRdb's table, derived via immunoSEQ multiplex PCR, lists solely in-frame clones and lacks some. V and J calls and clone size are given by that table; D and trimming were obtained from the DNA. This table has 300,000 to 350,000 clones, around 83% appearing once. Material for sequencing was peripheral blood. The clonotype originates from a man between 25 and 39 years old with active or convalescent COVID-19.

The CDR3 here is CASSLVIGGAHSYEQYF. The DNA of the CDR3 is TGTGCCAGCAGCTTAGTAATTGGGGGGGCTCACTCCTACGAGCAGTACTTC. This sequence joins TRBV11-2 and TRBJ2-7, with D tentatively TRBD2 (7 bases). The length of the CDR3 is 17 residues. V shed 1 base and J shed 0 bases, with 16 bases lying between them. Per the germline V gene, CDR1 is SGHAT and CDR2 is FQNNGV.